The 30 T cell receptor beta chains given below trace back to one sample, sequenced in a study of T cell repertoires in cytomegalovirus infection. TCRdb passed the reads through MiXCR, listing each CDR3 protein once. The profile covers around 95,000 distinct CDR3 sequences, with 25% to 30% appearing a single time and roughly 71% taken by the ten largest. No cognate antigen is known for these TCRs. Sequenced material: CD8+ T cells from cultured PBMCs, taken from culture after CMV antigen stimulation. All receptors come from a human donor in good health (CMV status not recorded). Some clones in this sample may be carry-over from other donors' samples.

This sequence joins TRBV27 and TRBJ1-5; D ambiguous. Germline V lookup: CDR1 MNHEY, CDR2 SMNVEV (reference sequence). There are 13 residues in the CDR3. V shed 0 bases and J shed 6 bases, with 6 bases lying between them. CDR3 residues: CASSLSIGQPQHF. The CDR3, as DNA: TGTGCCAGCAGTTTATCGATTGGTCAGCCCCAGCATTTT.

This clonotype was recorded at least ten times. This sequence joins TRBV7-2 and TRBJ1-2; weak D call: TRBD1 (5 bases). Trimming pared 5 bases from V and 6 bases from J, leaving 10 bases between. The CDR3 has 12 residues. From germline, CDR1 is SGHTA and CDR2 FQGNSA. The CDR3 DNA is TGTGCCAGCAGCCCGAGGACACATGGCTACACCTTC. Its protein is CASSPRTHGYTF.

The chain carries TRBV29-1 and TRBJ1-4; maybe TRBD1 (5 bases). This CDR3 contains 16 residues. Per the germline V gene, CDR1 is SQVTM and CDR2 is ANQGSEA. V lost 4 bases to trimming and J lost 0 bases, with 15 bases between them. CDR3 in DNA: TGCAGCGTTGTTGGGGGTCTCGGTTCAACTAATGAAAAACTGTTTTTT. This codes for CSVVGGLGSTNEKLFF.

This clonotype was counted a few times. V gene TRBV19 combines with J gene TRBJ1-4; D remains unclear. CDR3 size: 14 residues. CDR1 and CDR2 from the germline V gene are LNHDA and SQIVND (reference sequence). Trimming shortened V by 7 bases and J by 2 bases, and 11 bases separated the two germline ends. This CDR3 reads CASTTLSTNEKLFF. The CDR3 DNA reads TGTGCCAGTACGACGCTTTCGACTAATGAAAAACTGTTTTTT.

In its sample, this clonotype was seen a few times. In nucleotides, the CDR3 is TGTGCCAGCAGTACTCTTAGCGGGGGAGTACAAGAGACCCAGTACTTC. It yields the protein CASSTLSGGVQETQYF. The chain employs TRBV27 and TRBJ2-5; TRBD2 aligns across 9 bases. CDR1 and CDR2 from the germline V gene are MNHEY and SMNVEV (reference sequence). The CDR3 runs to 16 residues. V was pared by 5 bases and J by 2 bases, with 9 bases of the junction left unmatched.

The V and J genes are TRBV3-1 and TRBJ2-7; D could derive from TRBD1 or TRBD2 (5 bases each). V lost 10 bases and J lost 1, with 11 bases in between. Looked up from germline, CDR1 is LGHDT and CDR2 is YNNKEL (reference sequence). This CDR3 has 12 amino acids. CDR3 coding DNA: TGTGCCACCGAGGGACCTTCCTACGAGCAGTACTTC. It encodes CATEGPSYEQYF.

The CDR3 here is CASSLGRDGTEAFF. The CDR3 DNA is TGTGCCAGCAGTTTAGGGAGGGACGGCACTGAAGCTTTCTTT. The V and J genes are TRBV27 and TRBJ1-1; D perhaps matches TRBD1 (5 bases). Germline values: CDR1 MNHEY, CDR2 SMNVEV (reference sequence). The CDR3 runs to 14 residues. V was shortened by 2 bases and J by 4 bases, with 11 bases between the two germline ends.

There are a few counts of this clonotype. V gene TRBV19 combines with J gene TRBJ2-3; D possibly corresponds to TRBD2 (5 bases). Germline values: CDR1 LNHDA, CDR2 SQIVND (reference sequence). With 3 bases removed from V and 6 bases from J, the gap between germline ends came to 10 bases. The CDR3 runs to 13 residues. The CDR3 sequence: CASSIAIADTQYF. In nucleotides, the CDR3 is TGTGCCAGTAGTATTGCAATAGCGGATACGCAGTATTTT.

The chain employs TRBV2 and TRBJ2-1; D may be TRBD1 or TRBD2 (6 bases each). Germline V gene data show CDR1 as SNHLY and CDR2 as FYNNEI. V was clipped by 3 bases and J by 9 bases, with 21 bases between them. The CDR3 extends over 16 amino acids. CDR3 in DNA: TGTGCCAGCAGTGAGTCGGGGGCAGGGACGGCGGGTGAGCAGTTCTTC. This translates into CASSESGAGTAGEQFF.

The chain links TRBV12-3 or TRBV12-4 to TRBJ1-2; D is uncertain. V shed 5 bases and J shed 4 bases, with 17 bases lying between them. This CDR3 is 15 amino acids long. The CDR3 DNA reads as TGTGCCAGCAGTCCCCCCGTGTCAGCTTTCTATGGCTACACCTTC. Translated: CASSPPVSAFYGYTF.

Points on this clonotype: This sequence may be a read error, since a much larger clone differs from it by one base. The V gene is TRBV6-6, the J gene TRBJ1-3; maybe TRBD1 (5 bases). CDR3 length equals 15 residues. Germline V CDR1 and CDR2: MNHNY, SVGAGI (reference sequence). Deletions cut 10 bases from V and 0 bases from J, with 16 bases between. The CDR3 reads CATLTTASSGNTIYF. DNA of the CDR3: TGTGCCACCCTAACGACAGCTAGCTCTGGAAACACCATATATTTT.

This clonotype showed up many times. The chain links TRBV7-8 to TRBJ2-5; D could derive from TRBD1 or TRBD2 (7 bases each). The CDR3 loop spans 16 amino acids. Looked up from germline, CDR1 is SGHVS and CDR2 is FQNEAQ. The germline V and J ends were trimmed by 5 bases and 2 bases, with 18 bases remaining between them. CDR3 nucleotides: TGTGCCAGCAGCCCAGGGGGGGACCCGGGTCAAGAGACCCAGTACTTC. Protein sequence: CASSPGGDPGQETQYF.

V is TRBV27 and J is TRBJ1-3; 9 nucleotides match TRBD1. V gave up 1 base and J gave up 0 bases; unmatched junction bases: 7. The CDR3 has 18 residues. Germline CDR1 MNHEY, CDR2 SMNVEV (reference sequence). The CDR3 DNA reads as TGTGCCAGCAGTTTATATGGGACAGGGCACAACTCTGGAAACACCATATATTTT. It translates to CASSLYGTGHNSGNTIYF.

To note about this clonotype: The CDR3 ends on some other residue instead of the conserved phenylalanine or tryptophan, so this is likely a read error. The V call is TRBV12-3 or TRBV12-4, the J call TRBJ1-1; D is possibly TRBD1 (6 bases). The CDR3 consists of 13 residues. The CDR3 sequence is CASSPGQNTEAFL. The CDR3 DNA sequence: TGTGCTAGCAGCCCGGGACAGAACACTGAAGCTTTCTTA.

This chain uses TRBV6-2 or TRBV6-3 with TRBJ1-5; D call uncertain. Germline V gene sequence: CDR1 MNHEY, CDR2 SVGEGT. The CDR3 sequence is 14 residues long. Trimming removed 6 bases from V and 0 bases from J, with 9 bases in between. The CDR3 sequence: CASSDVYSNQPQHF. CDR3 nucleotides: TGTGCCAGCAGCGATGTATATAGCAATCAGCCCCAGCATTTT.

CDR3 region: CASSEYQETQYF. The DNA of the CDR3 is TGTGCCAGCAGTGAATATCAAGAGACCCAGTACTTC. V and J are TRBV25-1 and TRBJ2-5; D uncertain. The V end was cut by 0 bases, the J end by 2 bases, with 1 base between. The germline V gene encodes CDR1 MGHDK and CDR2 SYGVNS. The CDR3 is 12 residues long. Drawing the rest from reference TRBV25-1 and TRBJ2-5, the complete variable domain is EADIYQTPRYLVIGTGKKITLECSQTMGHDKMYWYQQDPGMELHLIHYSYGVNSTEKGDLSSESTVSRIRTEHFPLTLESARPSHTSQYLCASSEYQETQYFGPGTRLLVL.

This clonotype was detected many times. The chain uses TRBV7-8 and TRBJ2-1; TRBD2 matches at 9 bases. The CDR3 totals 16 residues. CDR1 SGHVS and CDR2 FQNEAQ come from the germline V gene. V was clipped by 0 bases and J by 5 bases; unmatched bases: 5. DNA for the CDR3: TGTGCCAGCAGCTTAGCGCCGGCTAGCGGGGACAATGAGCAGTTCTTC. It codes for CASSLAPASGDNEQFF.

The CDR3 protein is CASSPPGLAGDEQYF. The CDR3 DNA sequence: TGTGCCAGCAGCCCACCCGGTCTAGCTGGCGACGAGCAGTACTTC. The chain combines TRBV7-2 with TRBJ2-7, with D possibly being TRBD2 (5 bases). The CDR3 is made up of 15 amino acids. Germline V gene sequence: CDR1 SGHTA, CDR2 FQGNSA. The ends were cut back, 5 bases at V and 5 bases at J, with 19 bases in the middle. The variable domain in full, with the rest retrieved from reference TRBV7-2 and TRBJ2-7, is GAGVSQSPSNKVTEKGKDVELRCDPISGHTALYWYRQSLGQGLEFLIYFQGNSAPDKSGLPSDRFSAERTGGSVSTLTIQRTQQEDSAVYLCASSPPGLAGDEQYFGPGTRLTVT.

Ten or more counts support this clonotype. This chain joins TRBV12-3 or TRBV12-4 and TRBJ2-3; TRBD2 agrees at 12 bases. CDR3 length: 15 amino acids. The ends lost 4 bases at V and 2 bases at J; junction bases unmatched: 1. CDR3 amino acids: CASSWTSGNTDTQYF. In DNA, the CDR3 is TGTGCCAGCAGTTGGACTAGCGGGAACACAGATACGCAGTATTTT.

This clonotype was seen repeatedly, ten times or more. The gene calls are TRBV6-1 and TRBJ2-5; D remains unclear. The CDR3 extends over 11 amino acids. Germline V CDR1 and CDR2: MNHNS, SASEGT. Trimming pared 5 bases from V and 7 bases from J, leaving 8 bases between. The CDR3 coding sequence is TGTGCCAGCAGTTTAGTTCGGACCCAGTACTTC. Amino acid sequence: CASSLVRTQYF.

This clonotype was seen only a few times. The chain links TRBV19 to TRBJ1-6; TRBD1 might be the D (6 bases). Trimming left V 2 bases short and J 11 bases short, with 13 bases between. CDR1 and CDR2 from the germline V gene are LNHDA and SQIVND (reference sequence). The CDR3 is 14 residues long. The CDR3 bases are TGTGCCAGTAGTATAATCCAGGGGAGTCCACCCCTCCACTTT. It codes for CASSIIQGSPPLHF.

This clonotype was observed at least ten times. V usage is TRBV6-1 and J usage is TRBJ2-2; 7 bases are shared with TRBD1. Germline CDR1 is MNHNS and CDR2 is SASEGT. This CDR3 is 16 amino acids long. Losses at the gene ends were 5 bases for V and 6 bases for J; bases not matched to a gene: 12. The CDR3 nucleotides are TGTGCCAGCAGTTCCCTGACAGGGAGCGTCGCCGGGGAGCTGTTTTTT. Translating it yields CASSSLTGSVAGELFF.

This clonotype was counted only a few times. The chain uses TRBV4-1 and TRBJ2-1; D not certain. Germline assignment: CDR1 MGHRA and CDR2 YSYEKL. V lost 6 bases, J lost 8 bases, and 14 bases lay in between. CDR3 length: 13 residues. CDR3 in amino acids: CASSHSGGDEQFF. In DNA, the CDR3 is TGCGCCAGCAGTCATTCAGGTGGTGATGAGCAGTTCTTC.

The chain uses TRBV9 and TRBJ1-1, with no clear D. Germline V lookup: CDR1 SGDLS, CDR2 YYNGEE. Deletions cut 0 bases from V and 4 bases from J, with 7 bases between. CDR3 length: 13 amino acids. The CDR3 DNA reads TGTGCCAGCAGCGTAGGTATAAGCACTGAAGCTTTCTTT. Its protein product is CASSVGISTEAFF.

This CDR3 is CASSSREGNYGYTF. The CDR3 region has the DNA TGTGCCAGCAGTTCCCGGGAGGGCAACTATGGCTACACCTTC. The chain carries TRBV7-9 and TRBJ1-2, with D hard to call. Germline V gene lookup returns CDR1 SEHNR and CDR2 FQNEAQ (reference sequence). The germline V and J ends were trimmed by 6 bases and 2 bases, with 13 bases remaining between them. The CDR3 loop spans 14 amino acids.

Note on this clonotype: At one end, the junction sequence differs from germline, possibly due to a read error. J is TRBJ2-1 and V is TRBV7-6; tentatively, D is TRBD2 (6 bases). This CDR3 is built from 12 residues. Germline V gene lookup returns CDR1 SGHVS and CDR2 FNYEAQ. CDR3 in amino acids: CASSPRENGQFF. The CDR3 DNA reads TGTGCCAGCAGCCCCCGGGAGAATGGGCAGTTCTTC.

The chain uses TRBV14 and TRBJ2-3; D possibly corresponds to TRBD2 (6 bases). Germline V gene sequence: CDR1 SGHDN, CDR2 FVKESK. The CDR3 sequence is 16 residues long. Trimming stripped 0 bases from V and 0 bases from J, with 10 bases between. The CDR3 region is CASSQDAGTSTDTQYF. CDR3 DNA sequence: TGTGCCAGCAGCCAAGACGCCGGGACTAGCACAGATACGCAGTATTTT.

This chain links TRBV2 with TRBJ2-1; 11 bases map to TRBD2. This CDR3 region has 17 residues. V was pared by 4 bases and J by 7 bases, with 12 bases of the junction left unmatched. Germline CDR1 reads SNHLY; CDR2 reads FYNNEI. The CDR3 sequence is CASSASTSGELKNEQFF. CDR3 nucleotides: TGTGCCAGCAGTGCATCGACTAGCGGGGAGTTAAAAAATGAGCAGTTCTTC.

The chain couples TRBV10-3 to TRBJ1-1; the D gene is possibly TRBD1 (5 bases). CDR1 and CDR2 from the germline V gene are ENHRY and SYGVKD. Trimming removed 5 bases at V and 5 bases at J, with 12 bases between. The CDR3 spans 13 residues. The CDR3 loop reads CAISSPGGTEAFF. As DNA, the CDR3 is TGTGCCATCAGTTCACCGGGGGGGACTGAAGCTTTCTTT.

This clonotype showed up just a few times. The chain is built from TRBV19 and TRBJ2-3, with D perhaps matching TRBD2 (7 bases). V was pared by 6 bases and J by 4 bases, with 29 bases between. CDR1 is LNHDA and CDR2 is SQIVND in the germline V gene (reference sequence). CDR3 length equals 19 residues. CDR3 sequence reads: CASRGASGATRSNADTQYF. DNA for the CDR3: TGTGCCAGTAGGGGGGCTAGCGGCGCCACCCGTTCCAATGCAGATACGCAGTATTTT. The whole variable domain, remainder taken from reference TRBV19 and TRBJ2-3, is DGGITQSPKYLFRKEGQNVTLSCEQNLNHDAMYWYRQDPGQGLRLIYYSQIVNDFQKGDIAEGYSVSREKKESFPLTVTSAQKNPTAFYLCASRGASGATRSNADTQYFGPGTRLTVL.